The 6 T cell receptor beta chains below were found in one sample sequenced in a study of T cell changes during pregnancy in multiple sclerosis. Repertoires were generated with immunoSEQ multiplex PCR, while TCRdb's copy carries only in-frame clones and drops some. The sample contains tens of thousands of clones, approximately 88% of which appear only once. The sample here was peripheral blood, taken in the first trimester of pregnancy. These receptors were collected from a female donor in good health, enrolled as a control in a pregnancy study.

The J gene is TRBJ2-1, the V gene TRBV28; TRBD2 matches 10 bases. CDR1 and CDR2 (germline): MDHEN, SYDVKM. Trimming removed 6 bases from V and 6 bases from J; junction bases left unmatched: 8. This CDR3 comprises 15 residues. The CDR3 loop reads CASRKREGRGNEQFF. The CDR3 bases are TGTGCCAGCAGAAAGCGGGAGGGCCGGGGCAATGAGCAGTTCTTC.

The rearrangement links TRBV6-5 to TRBJ2-1; D not resolved. This CDR3 contains 16 residues. The V gene lost 4 bases and the J gene lost 0 bases, with 13 bases spanning the gap. Germline lookup yields CDR1 MNHEY and CDR2 SVGAGI. Here the CDR3 DNA reads TGTGCCAGCAGTTCCTATCACCGGAGCTCCTACAATGAGCAGTTCTTC. Translating gives CASSSYHRSSYNEQFF.

The chain couples TRBV6-1 to TRBJ1-5; tentative D call: TRBD1 (6 bases). The CDR3 runs 15 residues. Germline V gives CDR1 MNHNS, CDR2 SASEGT. V shed 6 bases and J shed 3 bases, with 15 bases lying between them. The CDR3 DNA is TGTGCCAGCAGCAGACAGGAGATGGACAATCAGCCCCAGCATTTT. It encodes CASSRQEMDNQPQHF.

The genes are TRBV9 and TRBJ2-5; D not resolved. The CDR3 has 14 amino acids. CDR1 and CDR2 from the germline V gene are SGDLS and YYNGEE. The V end lost 3 bases, the J end lost 1 base, and 10 bases lay between the germline ends. The CDR3 DNA reads TGTGCCAGCAGCGCCGGGTCCTCCCAAGAGACCCAGTACTTC. It codes for CASSAGSSQETQYF.

This sequence joins TRBV5-1 and TRBJ2-7; possible D gene TRBD2, 6 bases. V shed 4 bases and J shed 5 bases, with 10 bases lying between them. CDR3 length: 12 residues. Per germline, CDR1 SGHRS and CDR2 YFSETQ. For the CDR3, the DNA is TGCGCCAGCAGCCCTGGAGGGCACGAGCAGTACTTC. This codes for CASSPGGHEQYF.

The chain has TRBV4-3 and TRBJ1-2; perhaps TRBD1 as D (6 bases). The CDR3 length is 14 residues. Germline CDR1 LGHNA, CDR2 YSLEER. The V end was cut by 4 bases, the J end by 5 bases, with 14 bases between. CDR3: CASSPGGGEYGYTF. The CDR3 nucleotides read TGCGCCAGCAGCCCCGGGGGGGGCGAATATGGCTACACCTTC.